The clone carrying this T cell receptor beta chain has just a few counts. The length of the CDR3 is 16 residues. With V trimmed by 0 bases and J by 2 bases, 1 base remained unmatched. CDR1 and CDR2 from the germline V gene are SGHTA and FQGNSA. This entry comes from a study of response to subunit inactivated influenza vaccine. TCRdb ran MiXCR on the RT-PCR reads and lists one entry per CDR3 protein. The top ten clones hold 8% to 13% of a sample with 500,000 to 600,000 distinct CDR3 sequences, approximately 10% of them seen once. This same sample was also taken into another study, of T cells expressing NK-cell markers. That work adds: 5'RACE template switching with UMIs produced the TCR beta cDNA. An anti-gamma-delta TCR antibody confined sorting to alpha-beta TCR T cells across several of the experiments. Five or six donors showed dominant NKG2C+ clonotypes comprising about 1.0-8% of their CD8+ T cells.

The V and J genes are TRBV7-2 and TRBJ1-5, with 10 bases aligning to TRBD1. The TCR originated in a man aged 50-59 years who received an inactivated influenza vaccine. The specimen was PBMCs from blood, collected on the day of vaccination. The CDR3 region is CASSLAGTGGNQPQHF. The CDR3 nucleotides read TGTGCCAGCAGCTTAGCGGGGACAGGGGGCAATCAGCCCCAGCATTTT.